Each of the 22 T cell receptor beta chains below was sequenced from the same sample in a study of blood T cells in healthy people across ages. Combining a sample-barcoded 5' primer with a J-beta primer mix, a second PCR ran for roughly 7 to 12 cycles. TCRdb used MiXCR to reprocess the 5' RACE reads, holding one entry per CDR3 protein. The repertoire holds over 500,000 distinct CDR3 sequences, with about 50% as singletons. The sequenced material came from blood. These receptor sequences come from a woman at least 80 years old in good health.

The rearrangement uses TRBV9 and TRBJ1-2; possible D gene TRBD1, 5 bases. The V gene lost 4 bases and the J gene lost 3 bases, with 7 bases spanning the gap. The germline CDR1 and CDR2 sequences are SGDLS and YYNGEE. The CDR3 contains 12 residues. For the CDR3, the DNA is TGTGCCAGCAGCTCGGGACACTATGGCTACACCTTC. Protein: CASSSGHYGYTF.

The V call is TRBV20-1, the J call TRBJ2-4; D may be TRBD1 or TRBD2 (6 bases each). The J call may be incorrect, as the DNA end agrees better with TRBJ2-7. Per germline, CDR1 DFQATT and CDR2 SNEGSKA (reference sequence). The CDR3 is 13 residues long. CDR3 residues: CSASLGGLFEQYF. CDR3 nucleotides: TGCAGTGCTAGTCTTGGGGGGCTGTTCGAGCAGTACTTC.

This chain links TRBV7-2 with TRBJ2-7, with D perhaps TRBD2 (5 bases). This CDR3 spans 17 amino acids. Germline loops: CDR1 SGHTA, CDR2 FQGNSA. V lost 5 bases to trimming and J lost 2 bases, with 22 bases between them. The CDR3: CASSDGLLLLGTYEQYF. The CDR3 DNA follows: TGTGCCAGCAGCGACGGACTCCTTCTTTTGGGCACCTACGAGCAGTACTTC. The full variable domain, in which reference TRBV7-2 and TRBJ2-7 provide the parts outside the CDR3, is GAGVSQSPSNKVTEKGKDVELRCDPISGHTALYWYRQSLGQGLEFLIYFQGNSAPDKSGLPSDRFSAERTGGSVSTLTIQRTQQEDSAVYLCASSDGLLLLGTYEQYFGPGTRLTVT.

The chain joins TRBV18 to TRBJ1-1; the D gene is possibly TRBD1 (6 bases). The CDR3 sequence is 16 residues long. V shed 4 bases and J shed 1 base, with 16 bases lying between them. The V gene's germline CDR1 is KGHSH and CDR2 LQKENI. The CDR3 is CASSRLRGTPNTEAFF. As DNA, the CDR3 is TGTGCCAGCTCACGACTCAGGGGAACCCCGAACACTGAAGCTTTCTTT.

This clonotype has a handful of counts. V usage is TRBV7-2 and J usage is TRBJ2-2; 8 bases match TRBD2. The length of the CDR3 is 15 residues. V lost 1 base to trimming and J lost 5 bases; unmatched junction nucleotides: 3. Per the germline V gene, CDR1 is SGHTA and CDR2 is FQGNSA. CDR3 coding DNA: TGTGCCAGCAGCTTAGGAGGGACTAGGACCGGGGAGCTGTTTTTT. Protein sequence: CASSLGGTRTGELFF.

J is TRBJ2-2 and V is TRBV27, with a tentative D call TRBD1 (6 bases). The germline V gene has CDR1 MNHEY and CDR2 SMNVEV (reference sequence). The germline V and J ends were trimmed by 2 bases and 4 bases, with 23 bases remaining between them. The CDR3 is 19 amino acids. Here the CDR3 DNA reads TGTGCCAGCAGTTTAAAGCGCGTGATTGGTACAGGGATCACCGGGGAGCTGTTTTTT. This translates into CASSLKRVIGTGITGELFF.

This clonotype was recorded at least ten times. This sequence joins TRBV9 and TRBJ2-7, with TRBD2 matching over 10 bases. Germline V CDR1 and CDR2: SGDLS, YYNGEE. CDR3 size: 15 residues. J was trimmed by 3 bases and V by 6 bases; bases with no gene match: 9. The CDR3 region is CASIPPGLADYEQYF. The CDR3 DNA sequence: TGTGCCAGCATCCCACCCGGACTAGCGGACTACGAGCAGTACTTC.

This clonotype was counted at least ten times. The chain recombines TRBV10-3 with TRBJ2-3, with 10 bases that match TRBD2. V shed 6 bases, J shed 2 bases, and the junction held 5 bases outside the gene matches. Looked up from germline, CDR1 is ENHRY and CDR2 is SYGVKD. This CDR3 is 15 amino acids long. Here the CDR3 DNA reads TGTGCCATCAGAGAGCGGGAGGGAATCACAGATACGCAGTATTTT. Protein product: CAIREREGITDTQYF.

The gene calls are TRBV3-1 and TRBJ2-7; perhaps TRBD2 as D (6 bases). The CDR3 runs to 15 residues. V lost 4 bases to trimming and J lost 7 bases, with 20 bases between them. From germline, CDR1 is LGHDT and CDR2 YNNKEL (reference sequence). The DNA for the CDR3 is TGTGCCAGCAGCCCAACCCGGGACTCCCTTTTTGAGCAGTACTTC. Translating it yields CASSPTRDSLFEQYF.

This chain connects TRBV12-3 or TRBV12-4 to TRBJ2-2; D assignment may be TRBD1 or TRBD2 (5 bases each). Trimming removed 1 base at V and 10 bases at J, with 16 bases between. CDR3 length: 15 residues. CDR3 loop: CASSLGPTEGLELFF. The CDR3 DNA reads TGTGCCAGCAGTTTAGGGCCAACAGAGGGGCTGGAGCTGTTTTTT.

The rearrangement joins TRBV28 to TRBJ1-1; D is undetermined. CDR1 is MDHEN and CDR2 is SYDVKM in the germline V gene. The CDR3 is made up of 12 amino acids. The ends were cut back, 8 bases at V and 3 bases at J, with 10 bases in the middle. CDR3 protein: CASGLPDTEAFF. CDR3 DNA: TGTGCCAGCGGACTACCGGACACTGAAGCTTTCTTT. The full variable domain, with the rest looked up from reference TRBV28 and TRBJ1-1, is DVKVTQSSRYLVKRTGEKVFLECVQDMDHENMFWYRQDPGLGLRLIYFSYDVKMKEKGDIPEGYSVSREKKERFSLILESASTNQTSMYLCASGLPDTEAFFGQGTRLTVV.

This clonotype was found a few times. This chain links TRBV11-2 with TRBJ1-2, with a tentative D call TRBD1 (6 bases). The V end was cut by 5 bases, the J end by 7 bases, with 17 bases between. CDR1 SGHAT and CDR2 FQNNGV come from the germline V gene. The CDR3 length is 14 residues. CDR3 in amino acids: CASSADRFDAGYTF. Written as DNA, the CDR3 is TGTGCCAGCAGCGCAGACAGGTTCGACGCTGGCTACACCTTC.

This clonotype is categorized as medium-sized. The chain employs TRBV9 and TRBJ1-1; perhaps TRBD1 as D (5 bases). This CDR3 is 14 amino acids long. The germline V gene encodes CDR1 SGDLS and CDR2 YYNGEE. The V and J ends lost 5 bases and 11 bases respectively, with 22 bases between them. For the CDR3, the DNA is TGTGCCAGCAGACCAGGCACACAGGAGGGTTGGGCTTTCTTT. Translating it yields CASRPGTQEGWAFF.

On this clonotype: This may be a read error, as it is one base from a much larger clone. V and J are TRBV5-1 and TRBJ2-1; D is perhaps TRBD1 (6 bases). The CDR3 is 13 residues long. The ends were cut back, 6 bases at V and 5 bases at J, with 12 bases in the middle. CDR1 SGHRS and CDR2 YFSETQ come from the germline V gene. In DNA form, the CDR3 reads TGCGCCAGCATCTACGGACAGAACAATGAGCAGTTCTTC. It encodes CASIYGQNNEQFF.

The gene calls are TRBV6-5 and TRBJ1-2, with 7 bases fitting TRBD1. The ends lost 10 bases at V and 0 bases at J; junction bases unmatched: 8. This CDR3 spans 14 amino acids. Germline assignment: CDR1 MNHEY and CDR2 SVGAGI. CDR3 sequence reads: CATKQGLANYGYTF. The DNA for the CDR3 is TGTGCCACCAAACAGGGGCTAGCTAACTATGGCTACACCTTC.

V gene TRBV28 combines with J gene TRBJ2-3; no clear D gene. The CDR3 sequence is 13 residues long. V lost 5 bases, J lost 4 bases, and 10 bases lay in between. Germline V lookup: CDR1 MDHEN, CDR2 SYDVKM. The DNA for the CDR3 is TGTGCCAGCAGTCCGGTAGGGTCAGATACGCAGTATTTT. It yields the protein CASSPVGSDTQYF.

The J gene is TRBJ1-2, the V gene TRBV6-5; 7 bases map to TRBD1. Germline CDR1 is MNHEY and CDR2 is SVGAGI. V was clipped by 6 bases and J by 9 bases; unmatched bases: 10. This CDR3 contains 13 residues. CDR3 sequence: CASSPRQGLSYTF. The DNA of the CDR3 is TGTGCCAGCAGCCCCAGACAGGGCCTCAGCTACACCTTC.

This clonotype came up many times. CDR3 DNA: TGTGCCAGCAGCTTAGTCGGAACAGTCTCTGGGGCCAACGTCCTGACTTTC. Encoded protein: CASSLVGTVSGANVLTF. The chain joins TRBV7-2 to TRBJ2-6; no clear D. The CDR3 runs 17 residues. Trimming pared 1 base from V and 0 bases from J, leaving 10 bases between. Germline V gene lookup returns CDR1 SGHTA and CDR2 FQGNSA.

In its sample, this clonotype was seen many times. The rearrangement links TRBV27 to TRBJ2-4; D might be TRBD1 (6 bases). There are 12 residues in the CDR3. The germline V gene has CDR1 MNHEY and CDR2 SMNVEV (reference sequence). The V gene lost 9 bases and the J gene lost 5 bases, with 11 bases spanning the gap. The CDR3 nucleotides read TGTGCCAGTGGGGGCTTAGAAAACATTCAGTACTTC. Its protein product is CASGGLENIQYF.

This clonotype was observed a few times. This sequence joins TRBV20-1 and TRBJ2-1; possible D gene TRBD2, 6 bases. CDR1 DFQATT and CDR2 SNEGSKA come from the germline V gene (reference sequence). Trimming pared 0 bases from V and 10 bases from J, leaving 19 bases between. The length of the CDR3 is 15 residues. The CDR3 spells CSARDLPTGGSEQFF. The CDR3 region has the DNA TGCAGTGCTAGAGATCTCCCTACCGGGGGAAGCGAGCAGTTCTTC.

This clonotype was seen more than once but under ten times. V usage is TRBV29-1 and J usage is TRBJ2-4; 10 bases align to TRBD2. The J call may be wrong; the DNA end is better matched by TRBJ2-7. Germline V gene lookup returns CDR1 SQVTM and CDR2 ANQGSEA. The CDR3 is 15 amino acids. The DNA of the CDR3 is TGCAACGCAAGACTAGCGGGCCAGGGAGGTCGCGAGCAGTACTTC. Translation: CNARLAGQGGREQYF.

The table lists this clonotype with a few counts. The CDR3 nucleotides read TGCAGTGCTCCCCGTGGCGGGAGGTTGCGAACCGGGGAGCTGTTTTTT. It translates to CSAPRGGRLRTGELFF. This rearrangement joins TRBV20-1 to TRBJ2-2; 8 nucleotides match TRBD2. After removal of 5 bases from V and 5 bases from J, the junction contained 13 bases not matched to a gene. Germline-derived CDR1 and CDR2 are DFQATT and SNEGSKA (reference sequence). CDR3 length: 16 residues.